This TCR beta chain was observed in a study of tumor and adjacent non-tumor tissue in lung cancer. Looking at the study overall: Patients were aged about 30 to 85, roughly 9 men and about 5 women, stage I to III.

Overall study results and limits: Tumor repertoires had a smaller top 100 clone share than normal lung. Tumor TCR diversity, when higher, was linked to shorter survival.

RNA was extracted from bulk tissue without any cell sorting. The normal lung tissue was taken more than 3 cm from the tumor edge. Between August and November 2014, newly diagnosed, chemotherapy-naive lung cancer patients underwent thoracic surgery in China. CDR1 and CDR2 (germline): MNHNS, SASEGT. CDR3 length equals 15 residues. V lost 5 bases to trimming and J lost 7 bases, with 20 bases between them. A modified ARM-PCR protocol with three rounds of nested PCR amplified TCRbeta. Each CDR3 protein is one row after TCRdb ran MiXCR on the multiplex PCR reads. The table records around 99,000 distinct CDR3 sequences, 60% to 80% of them present only once. Remarks on this clonotype: What it binds is unknown. Being one base from a much bigger clone, this may be a read error.

The sequence derives from a man aged 55 to 70 with non-small cell lung cancer. V usage is TRBV6-1 and J usage is TRBJ2-5, with D perhaps matching TRBD1 or TRBD2 (5 bases each). The sample comprised distant non-tumor lung tissue. The CDR3 protein is CASSSGTVELGTQYF. CDR3 sequence (DNA): TGTGCCAGCAGTTCCGGGACGGTCGAATTAGGGACCCAGTACTTC.